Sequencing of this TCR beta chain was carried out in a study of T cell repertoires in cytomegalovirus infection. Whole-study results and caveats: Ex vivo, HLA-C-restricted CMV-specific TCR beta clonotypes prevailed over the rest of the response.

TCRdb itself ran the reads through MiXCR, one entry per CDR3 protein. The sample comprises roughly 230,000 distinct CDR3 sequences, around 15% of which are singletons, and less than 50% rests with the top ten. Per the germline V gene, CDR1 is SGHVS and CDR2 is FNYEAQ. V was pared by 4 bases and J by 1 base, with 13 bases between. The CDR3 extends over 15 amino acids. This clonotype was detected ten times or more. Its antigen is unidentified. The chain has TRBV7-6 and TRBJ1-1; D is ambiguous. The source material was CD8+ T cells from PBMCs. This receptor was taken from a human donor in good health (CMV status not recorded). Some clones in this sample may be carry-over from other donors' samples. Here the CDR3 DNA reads TGTGCCAGCAGCTCATGGACGGAGTCGAACACTGAAGCTTTCTTT. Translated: CASSSWTESNTEAFF.